A single sample is the source of the 15 T cell receptor beta chains below, sequenced in a study of identical twins. MiXCR, applied by TCRdb to the 5' RACE reads, yields one record per CDR3 protein. In the table there are hundreds of thousands of distinct CDR3 sequences, 21% of which are singletons. The same sample was also used in a study of T cells expressing NK-cell markers.

Sequenced sample: PBMCs. These receptors all stem from a woman aged 18 to 35 in good health.

This rearrangement joins TRBV20-1 to TRBJ2-5; 8 bases are a match to TRBD2. Germline assignment: CDR1 DFQATT and CDR2 SNEGSKA (reference sequence). CDR3 length equals 15 residues. V dropped 0 bases and J dropped 2; count of bases not matched to a gene: 5. In DNA form, the CDR3 reads TGCAGTGCTAGAGATGCCGGGAGGGGACAAGAGACCCAGTACTTC. Translated, it gives CSARDAGRGQETQYF.

J is TRBJ2-6 and V is TRBV6-5, with 7 bases aligning to TRBD1. Trimming cost V 0 bases and J 3 bases; bases outside gene matches: 2. This CDR3 is 16 amino acids long. The germline CDR1 and CDR2 sequences are MNHEY and SVGAGI. The CDR3 is CASSYSTGIGANVLTF. The CDR3 nucleotides are TGTGCCAGCAGTTACTCGACAGGGATTGGGGCCAACGTCCTGACTTTC.

This clonotype was detected a few times. The chain links TRBV20-1 to TRBJ1-2; D not resolved. CDR1 and CDR2 from the germline V gene are DFQATT and SNEGSKA (reference sequence). The CDR3 is 9 amino acids. Trimming shortened V by 6 bases and J by 8 bases, and 7 bases separated the two germline ends. The CDR3 loop reads CSAKAGYTF. For the CDR3, the DNA is TGCAGTGCAAAAGCCGGCTACACCTTC.

The table lists this clonotype with many counts. The chain links TRBV12-3 or TRBV12-4 to TRBJ2-1, with D hard to call. The CDR3 is 14 residues long. Deletions cut 4 bases from V and 6 bases from J, with 13 bases between. DNA for the CDR3: TGTGCCAGCAGTTCGGTCTCAATCGCCAATGAGCAGTTCTTC. It encodes CASSSVSIANEQFF.

This clonotype came up a few times. The chain has TRBV7-3 and TRBJ2-3; D is ambiguous. V was trimmed by 5 bases and J by 3 bases, leaving 12 bases between them. The CDR3 runs 14 residues. Germline V gives CDR1 SGHTA, CDR2 FQGTGA. CDR3 residues: CASSNLVQTDTQYF. Written as DNA, the CDR3 is TGTGCCAGCAGCAACCTAGTGCAGACAGATACGCAGTATTTT.

This chain links TRBV7-2 with TRBJ2-3; D gene uncertain. The CDR3 is 13 amino acids. Germline lookup yields CDR1 SGHTA and CDR2 FQGNSA. Between the trimmed V and J ends, which lost 3 bases and 6 bases, there was a span of 10 bases. The CDR3 loop reads CASSFRPRDTQYF. CDR3 DNA sequence: TGTGCCAGCAGCTTCCGACCGAGGGATACGCAGTATTTT.

This clonotype was detected many times. DNA for the CDR3: TGCGCCAGCAGCCGCGATGCAGGCGAGCAGTACTTC. It is translated as CASSRDAGEQYF. This rearrangement joins TRBV5-1 to TRBJ2-7, with D hard to call. V gave up 4 bases and J gave up 6 bases, with 11 bases separating them. The CDR3 totals 12 residues. Germline V gene sequence: CDR1 SGHRS, CDR2 YFSETQ.

There are a few counts of this clonotype. The J gene is TRBJ2-3, the V gene TRBV12-3 or TRBV12-4; the D gene is possibly TRBD2 (6 bases). V gave up 3 bases and J gave up 1 base, with 11 bases separating them. The CDR3 loop spans 15 amino acids. Here the CDR3 reads CASSFSRGRTDTQYF. The CDR3 coding sequence is TGTGCCAGCAGTTTTTCGCGGGGCCGCACAGATACGCAGTATTTT.

DNA for the CDR3: TGCAGTGCTAGAGATTACAACGGGAACACTGAAGCTTTCTTT. Its protein product is CSARDYNGNTEAFF. This chain joins TRBV20-1 and TRBJ1-1, with no clear D. The CDR3 loop spans 14 amino acids. The V gene's germline CDR1 is DFQATT and CDR2 SNEGSKA (reference sequence). Trimming removed 0 bases at V and 1 base at J, with 9 bases between.

The CDR3 coding sequence is TGTGCCAGCAGGTTACACTTTAGCTCCTACGAGCAGTACTTC. Translation gives CASRLHFSSYEQYF. The V and J genes are TRBV11-2 and TRBJ2-7, with D uncertain. CDR1 and CDR2 from the germline V gene are SGHAT and FQNNGV. Trimming took 6 bases from V and 0 from J, leaving 12 bases between them. The CDR3 sequence is 14 residues long.

Many counts were recorded for this clonotype. In this CDR3 the conserved last residue, phenylalanine or tryptophan, is missing, so a read error is likely. No DNA is shown, since the ends of the CDR3 on it are uncertain; the CDR3 is the one TCRdb lists. The rearrangement joins TRBV20-1 to TRBJ1-2; the table's TRBD1 call for D was not verified on the DNA. Germline CDR1 is DFQATT and CDR2 is SNEGSKA (reference sequence). The CDR3 sequence runs 11 residues, both termini included. The CDR3 sequence: CSARGDTVPML.

The table lists this clonotype with many counts. J is TRBJ2-3 and V is TRBV5-6, with 7 bases that match TRBD1. From germline, CDR1 is SGHDT and CDR2 YYEEEE. The CDR3 sequence is 14 residues long. Losses at the gene ends were 4 bases for V and 5 bases for J; bases not matched to a gene: 7. CDR3: CASSRDSLLDTQYF. As DNA, the CDR3 is TGTGCCAGCAGCCGGGACAGTCTGTTAGATACGCAGTATTTT.

This chain links TRBV5-1 with TRBJ2-1; no clear D gene. Per the germline V gene, CDR1 is SGHRS and CDR2 is YFSETQ. The CDR3 totals 19 residues. V lost 0 bases to trimming and J lost 3 bases, with 22 bases between them. The CDR3 DNA follows: TGCGCCAGCAGCTTGGTGGGTCTCGATCTATCGGCCGGCTACAATGAGCAGTTCTTC. Its translation: CASSLVGLDLSAGYNEQFF.

This rearrangement joins TRBV7-8 to TRBJ2-3, with 7 bases that match TRBD1. V shed 0 bases and J 7 bases; nucleotides not matched to a gene: 4. CDR1 is SGHVS and CDR2 is FQNEAQ in the germline V gene. This CDR3 has 14 amino acids. CDR3: CASSLADRRHTQYF. CDR3 bases: TGTGCCAGCAGCTTAGCGGACAGGAGGCATACGCAGTATTTT.

This chain connects TRBV29-1 to TRBJ2-3; D might be TRBD1 (5 bases). CDR1 and CDR2 (germline): SQVTM, ANQGSEA. The CDR3 has 12 residues. The ends were cut back, 5 bases at V and 10 bases at J, with 16 bases in the middle. The chain's CDR3 is CSVRGWGSAQYF. For the CDR3, the DNA is TGCAGCGTTCGAGGCTGGGGCTCTGCGCAGTATTTT.